The 10 T cell receptor beta chains below come from one sample, sequenced in a study of identical twins. From the 5' RACE reads, TCRdb called clonotypes with MiXCR, one entry per CDR3 protein. The top ten hold about 12% of the sample, which has 420,000 or so distinct CDR3 sequences, 15% to 20% seen once. Specimen: naive T cells sorted from blood. These receptors were taken from a man between 45 and 60 years old in good health.

This clonotype has more than one count but fewer than ten. The chain couples TRBV29-1 to TRBJ2-7; D is unresolved. The CDR3 runs 13 residues. Germline assignment: CDR1 SQVTM and CDR2 ANQGSEA. V was shortened by 4 bases and J by 1 base, with 11 bases between the two germline ends. CDR3: CSVVSYISYEQYF. Here the CDR3 DNA reads TGCAGCGTTGTCTCCTATATATCCTACGAGCAGTACTTC.

This clonotype appeared a few times. This chain uses TRBV6-5 with TRBJ2-5; tentatively, D is TRBD2 (5 bases). V was cut by 0 bases and J by 4 bases, with 15 bases left in between. The CDR3 runs to 16 residues. Germline CDR1 and CDR2: MNHEY and SVGAGI. The CDR3 region is CASSYSSRGFGETQYF. CDR3 nucleotide sequence: TGTGCCAGCAGTTACTCTAGCCGGGGATTCGGAGAGACCCAGTACTTC.

This clonotype was observed a few times. The chain employs TRBV20-1 and TRBJ2-7; 9 bases fit TRBD1. The CDR3 has 12 residues. Germline V gene data show CDR1 as DFQATT and CDR2 as SNEGSKA (reference sequence). Losses at the gene ends were 6 bases for V and 5 bases for J; bases not matched to a gene: 5. CDR3 nucleotide sequence: TGCAGTGCGCGGACAGGGGTCGACGAGCAGTACTTC. Translated: CSARTGVDEQYF.

In its sample, this clonotype was seen a few times. The rearrangement uses TRBV9 and TRBJ1-1, with 7 positions matching TRBD1. Germline-derived CDR1 and CDR2 are SGDLS and YYNGEE. This CDR3 is built from 14 residues. Unmatched junction bases numbered 3, after V lost 0 bases and J lost 4 bases. CDR3 region: CASSVVAGGTEAFF. As DNA, the CDR3 is TGTGCCAGCAGCGTAGTAGCAGGGGGCACTGAAGCTTTCTTT. The whole variable domain, remainder taken from reference TRBV9 and TRBJ1-1, is DSGVTQTPKHLITATGQRVTLRCSPRSGDLSVYWYQQSLDQGLQFLIQYYNGEERAKGNILERFSAQQFPDLHSELNLSSLELGDSALYFCASSVVAGGTEAFFGQGTRLTVV.

This clonotype was observed at least ten times. The rearrangement links TRBV4-2 to TRBJ2-1; D is perhaps TRBD1 or TRBD2 (5 bases each). CDR1 is LGHNA and CDR2 is YNFKEQ in the germline V gene. V was cut by 1 base and J by 5 bases, with 12 bases left in between. The CDR3 has 15 residues. The CDR3 DNA is TGTGCCAGCAGCCAAGTTGCAGGGACGGACAATGAGCAGTTCTTC. It yields the protein CASSQVAGTDNEQFF.

V gene TRBV3-1 combines with J gene TRBJ2-5; weak D call: TRBD2 (6 bases). Trimming stripped 0 bases from V and 5 bases from J, with 13 bases between. Germline loops: CDR1 LGHDT, CDR2 YNNKEL (reference sequence). This CDR3 region has 15 residues. The CDR3 DNA is TGTGCCAGCAGCCAAGACTCTCTAGCGACGGAGACCCAGTACTTC. It yields the protein CASSQDSLATETQYF.

This clonotype was observed a handful of times. The gene calls are TRBV28 and TRBJ2-7, with no clear D. In germline, CDR1 is MDHEN, CDR2 SYDVKM. This CDR3 contains 15 residues. The V end lost 2 bases, the J end lost 2 bases, and 13 bases lay between the germline ends. The chain's CDR3 is CASSLRVGVPYEQYF. The CDR3, as DNA: TGTGCCAGCAGTTTACGTGTTGGGGTCCCCTACGAGCAGTACTTC.

This clonotype showed up many times. This sequence joins TRBV30 and TRBJ2-1; 8 bases fit TRBD1. V was clipped by 1 base and J by 6 bases; unmatched bases: 2. Germline V gene sequence: CDR1 GTSNPN, CDR2 SVGIG (reference sequence). The length of the CDR3 is 13 residues. CDR3 in amino acids: CAWSETGGNEQFF. CDR3 bases: TGTGCCTGGAGTGAAACAGGGGGCAATGAGCAGTTCTTC. Full variable domain (missing parts from reference TRBV30 and TRBJ2-1): SQTIHQWPATLVQPVGSPLSLECTVEGTSNPNLYWYRQAAGRGLQLLFYSVGIGQISSEVPQNLSASRPQDRQFILSSKKLLLSDSGFYLCAWSETGGNEQFFGPGTRLTVL.

This clonotype was detected ten times or more. The chain combines TRBV30 with TRBJ2-1; TRBD2 matches 11 bases. This CDR3 contains 16 residues. Germline loops: CDR1 GTSNPN, CDR2 SVGIG (reference sequence). The V gene end was trimmed by 4 bases and the J gene end by 8 bases; junction bases not matched to a gene: 13. The CDR3 sequence: CAWNLGITSGGYEQFF. The CDR3 bases are TGTGCCTGGAATCTAGGAATTACTAGCGGGGGCTATGAGCAGTTCTTC.

This sequence joins TRBV20-1 and TRBJ2-3; no firm D call. Trimming took 7 bases from V and 2 from J, leaving 10 bases between them. The CDR3 spans 12 residues. Germline V gives CDR1 DFQATT, CDR2 SNEGSKA (reference sequence). CDR3 bases: TGCAGTGAAAGGAAGGACACAGATACGCAGTATTTT. Its protein product is CSERKDTDTQYF.